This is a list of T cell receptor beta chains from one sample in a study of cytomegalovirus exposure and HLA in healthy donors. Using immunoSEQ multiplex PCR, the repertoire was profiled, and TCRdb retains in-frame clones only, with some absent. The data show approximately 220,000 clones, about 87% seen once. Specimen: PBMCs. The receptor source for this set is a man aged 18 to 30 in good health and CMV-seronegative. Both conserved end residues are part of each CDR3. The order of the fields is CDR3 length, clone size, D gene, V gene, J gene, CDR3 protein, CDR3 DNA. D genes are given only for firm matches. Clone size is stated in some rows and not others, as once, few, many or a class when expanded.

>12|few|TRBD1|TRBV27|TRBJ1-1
CASSAGQGAAFF
TGTGCCAGCAGTGCTGGACAGGGGGCCGCTTTCTTT
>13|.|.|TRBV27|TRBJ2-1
CASTTGSYNEQFF
TGTGCCAGCACCACCGGCTCCTACAATGAGCAGTTCTTC
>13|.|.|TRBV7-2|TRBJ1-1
CASSLESSSEAFF
TGTGCCAGCAGTCTAGAGTCGAGTTCTGAAGCTTTCTTT
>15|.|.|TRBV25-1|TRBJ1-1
CASRETGHMNTEAFF
TGTGCCAGCAGAGAGACAGGCCATATGAACACTGAAGCTTTCTTT
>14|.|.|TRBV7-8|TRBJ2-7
CASSLGARSYEQYF
TGTGCCAGCAGCTTAGGGGCAAGGTCCTACGAGCAGTACTTC
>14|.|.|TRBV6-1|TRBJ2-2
CASITGANTGELFF
TGTGCCAGCATTACCGGGGCGAACACCGGGGAGCTGTTTTTT
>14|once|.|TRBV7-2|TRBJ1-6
CASSERGNNSPLHF
TGTGCCAGCAGTGAGAGGGGGAACAATTCACCCCTCCACTTT
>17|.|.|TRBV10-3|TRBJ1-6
CAISDRDTSSYNSPLHF
TGTGCCATCAGTGATAGGGACACGAGCTCCTATAATTCACCCCTCCACTTT
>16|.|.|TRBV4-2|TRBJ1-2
CASSLGEDMGPYGYTF
TGTGCCAGCAGCCTTGGGGAGGATATGGGGCCTTATGGCTACACCTTC
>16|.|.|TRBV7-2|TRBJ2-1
CASSLGGISSYNEQFF
TGTGCCAGCAGCTTAGGAGGCATAAGCTCCTACAATGAGCAGTTCTTC
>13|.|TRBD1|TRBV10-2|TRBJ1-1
CASSVAGGVEAFF
TGCGCCAGCAGTGTTGCAGGGGGCGTTGAAGCTTTCTTT
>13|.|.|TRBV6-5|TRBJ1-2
CARTGRGLYGYTF
TGTGCCAGAACCGGCAGGGGCCTCTATGGCTACACCTTC
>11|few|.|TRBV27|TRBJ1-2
CASSQAGGYTF
TGTGCCAGCAGTCAGGCCGGTGGCTACACCTTC
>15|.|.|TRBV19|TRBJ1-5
CASSHGAYSNQPQHF
TGTGCCAGTAGTCACGGAGCATATAGCAATCAGCCCCAGCATTTT
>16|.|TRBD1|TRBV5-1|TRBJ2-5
CASSFLEGQGVETQYF
TGCGCCAGCAGCTTCCTTGAGGGACAGGGCGTAGAGACCCAGTACTTC
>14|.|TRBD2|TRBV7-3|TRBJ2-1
CASSDPSGHNEQFF
TGTGCCAGCAGCGACCCTAGCGGGCACAATGAGCAGTTCTTC
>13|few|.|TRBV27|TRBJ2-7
CASSLGDNLEQYF
TGTGCCAGCAGTTTGGGGGACAACCTCGAGCAGTACTTC
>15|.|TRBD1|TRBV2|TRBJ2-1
CASSGDRVRDNEQFF
TGTGCCAGCAGTGGGGACAGAGTAAGGGACAATGAGCAGTTCTTC
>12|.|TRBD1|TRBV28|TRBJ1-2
CASQTGGYGYTF
TGTGCCAGCCAAACAGGGGGCTATGGCTACACCTTC
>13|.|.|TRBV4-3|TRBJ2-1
CASSRETSPRQFF
TGCGCCAGCAGCCGCGAGACTAGTCCGCGGCAGTTCTTC